This T cell receptor beta chain was identified in a study of T-cell reconstitution after alpha-beta-depleted transplantation in children. Preparation of the TCRbeta library involved a method that used unique molecular identifiers. TCRdb fed the PCR reads into MiXCR, producing one record per CDR3 protein. The repertoire consists of approximately 120,000 distinct CDR3 sequences, with about a tenth occurring once and the leading ten covering approximately 25%. This clonotype has just a few counts. The antigen is unknown. General observations from the study: Several hundred expanded graft clones reportedly were the source of alpha-beta T cells about two months after transplant. Some patients' high day-60 TCRbeta diversity was traced to surviving recipient T cells and thymic progenitors. Counts and diversity of T cells one year after transplant came mostly from newly produced T cells.

The CDR3 length is 15 residues. Trimming cost V 2 bases and J 3 bases; bases outside gene matches: 8. The V gene's germline CDR1 is DFQATT and CDR2 SNEGSKA (reference sequence). The clonotype comes from a girl under three years old who had a stem cell transplant for combined immunodeficiency, so the T cells may come from the graft donor. The starting material was PBMCs, mostly from graft donor cells, obtained 180 days after TCRalphabeta/CD19-depleted stem cell transplant. The gene calls are TRBV20-1 and TRBJ2-7; the match to TRBD2 covers 9 bases. The chain's CDR3 is CSARLGLALDYEQYF. CDR3 sequence (DNA): TGCAGTGCTAGACTTGGACTAGCGCTCGACTACGAGCAGTACTTC.